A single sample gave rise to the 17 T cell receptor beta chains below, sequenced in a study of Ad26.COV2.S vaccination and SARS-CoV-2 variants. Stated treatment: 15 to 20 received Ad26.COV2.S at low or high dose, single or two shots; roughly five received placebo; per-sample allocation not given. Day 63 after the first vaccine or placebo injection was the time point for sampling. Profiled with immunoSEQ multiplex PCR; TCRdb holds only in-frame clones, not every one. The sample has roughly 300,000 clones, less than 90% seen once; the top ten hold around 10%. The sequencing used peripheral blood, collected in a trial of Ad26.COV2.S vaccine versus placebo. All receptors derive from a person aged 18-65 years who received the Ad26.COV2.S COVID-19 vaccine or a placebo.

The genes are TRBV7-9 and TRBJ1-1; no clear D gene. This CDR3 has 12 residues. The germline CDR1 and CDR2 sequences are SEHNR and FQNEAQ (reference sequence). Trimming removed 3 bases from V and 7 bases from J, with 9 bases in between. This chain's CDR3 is CASSFSGSEAFF. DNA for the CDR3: TGTGCCAGCAGCTTCTCGGGGAGTGAAGCTTTCTTT. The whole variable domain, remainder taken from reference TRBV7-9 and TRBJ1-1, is DTGVSQNPRHKITKRGQNVTFRCDPISEHNRLYWYRQTLGQGPEFLTYFQNEAQLEKSRLLSDRFSAERPKGSFSTLEIQRTEQGDSAMYLCASSFSGSEAFFGQGTRLTVV.

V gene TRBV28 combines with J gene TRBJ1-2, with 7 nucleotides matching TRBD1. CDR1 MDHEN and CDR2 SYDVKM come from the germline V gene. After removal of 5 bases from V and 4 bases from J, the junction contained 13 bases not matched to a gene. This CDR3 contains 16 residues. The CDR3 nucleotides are TGTGCCAGCAGTACCGGAGAGGGGGCGCTTGGCTATGGCTACACCTTC. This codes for CASSTGEGALGYGYTF.

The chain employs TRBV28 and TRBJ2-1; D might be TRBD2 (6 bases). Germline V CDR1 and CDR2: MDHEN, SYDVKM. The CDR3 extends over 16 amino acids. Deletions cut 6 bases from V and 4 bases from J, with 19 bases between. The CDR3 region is CASRLAPSGVYNEQFF. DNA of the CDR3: TGTGCCAGCAGATTAGCACCATCGGGGGTATACAATGAGCAGTTCTTC.

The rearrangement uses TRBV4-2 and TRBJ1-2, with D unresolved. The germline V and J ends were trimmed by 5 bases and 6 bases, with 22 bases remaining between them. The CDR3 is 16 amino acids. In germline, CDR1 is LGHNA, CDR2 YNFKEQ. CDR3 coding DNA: TGTGCCAGCAGCATCCTAGGTAACACAAAAGCCGATGGCTACACCTTC. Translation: CASSILGNTKADGYTF.

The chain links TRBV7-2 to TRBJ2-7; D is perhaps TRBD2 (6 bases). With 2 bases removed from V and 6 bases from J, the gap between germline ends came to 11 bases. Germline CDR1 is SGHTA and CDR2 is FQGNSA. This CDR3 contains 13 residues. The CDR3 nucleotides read TGTGCCAGCAGCTTACGGCAGGGAGGCGAGCAGTACTTC. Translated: CASSLRQGGEQYF.

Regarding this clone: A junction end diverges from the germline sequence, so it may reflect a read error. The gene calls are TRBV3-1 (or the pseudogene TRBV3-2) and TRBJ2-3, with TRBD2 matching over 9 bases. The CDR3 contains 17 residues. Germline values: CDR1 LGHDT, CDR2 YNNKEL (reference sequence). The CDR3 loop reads CASSLSQAGTSKDTQYF. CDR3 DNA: TGTGCCAGCAGCCTATCCCAGGCCGGGACTAGCAAAGATACGCAGTATTTT.

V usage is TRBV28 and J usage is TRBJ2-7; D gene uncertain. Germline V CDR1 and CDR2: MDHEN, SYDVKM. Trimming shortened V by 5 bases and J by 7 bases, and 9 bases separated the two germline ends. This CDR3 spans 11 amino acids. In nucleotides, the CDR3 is TGTGCCAGCAGTAGTCTTTTGGAGCAGTACTTC. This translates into CASSSLLEQYF.

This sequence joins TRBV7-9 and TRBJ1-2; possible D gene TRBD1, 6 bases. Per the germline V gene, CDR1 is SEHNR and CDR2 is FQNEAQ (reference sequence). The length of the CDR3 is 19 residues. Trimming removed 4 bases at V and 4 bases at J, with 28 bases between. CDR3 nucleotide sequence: TGTGCCAGCAGCTCTCGAATTAATACCGGGACGGGGGCTTCCTATGGCTACACCTTC. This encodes CASSSRINTGTGASYGYTF.

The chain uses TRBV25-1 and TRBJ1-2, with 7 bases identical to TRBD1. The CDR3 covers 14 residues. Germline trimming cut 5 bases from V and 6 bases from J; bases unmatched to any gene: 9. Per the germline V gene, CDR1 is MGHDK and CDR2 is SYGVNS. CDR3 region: CASSQMTGLNGYTF. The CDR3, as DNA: TGTGCCAGCAGTCAGATGACAGGGTTGAATGGCTACACCTTC.

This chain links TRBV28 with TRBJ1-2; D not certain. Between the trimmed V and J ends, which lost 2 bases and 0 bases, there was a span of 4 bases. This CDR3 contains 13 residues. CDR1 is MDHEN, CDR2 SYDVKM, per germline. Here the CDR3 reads CASSLRANYGYTF. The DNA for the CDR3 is TGTGCCAGCAGTTTAAGGGCTAACTATGGCTACACCTTC.

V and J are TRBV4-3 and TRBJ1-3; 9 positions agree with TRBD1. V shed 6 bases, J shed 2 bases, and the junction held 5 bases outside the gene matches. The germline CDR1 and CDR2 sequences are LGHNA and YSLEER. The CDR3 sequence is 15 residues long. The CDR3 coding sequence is TGCGCCAGCAGTCTAACAGGGGGCGCTGGAAACACCATATATTTT. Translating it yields CASSLTGGAGNTIYF.

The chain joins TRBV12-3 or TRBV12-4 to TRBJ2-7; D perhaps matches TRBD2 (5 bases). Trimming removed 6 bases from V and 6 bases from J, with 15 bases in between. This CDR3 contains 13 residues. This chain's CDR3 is CASRRHDRGEQYF. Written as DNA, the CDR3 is TGTGCCAGCAGAAGACATGATCGGGGCGAGCAGTACTTC.

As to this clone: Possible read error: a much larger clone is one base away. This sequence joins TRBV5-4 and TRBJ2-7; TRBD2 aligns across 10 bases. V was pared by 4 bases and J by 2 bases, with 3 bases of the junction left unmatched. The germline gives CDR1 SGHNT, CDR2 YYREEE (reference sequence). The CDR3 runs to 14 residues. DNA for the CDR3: TGTGCCAGCAGCGTCACTAGCGGGGCCTACGAGCAGTACTTC. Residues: CASSVTSGAYEQYF.

CDR3 in amino acids: CASSSRLAGANTGELFF. The CDR3 region has the DNA TGTGCCAGCAGCTCCCGACTAGCGGGAGCTAACACCGGGGAGCTGTTTTTT. This rearrangement joins TRBV11-2 to TRBJ2-2; 12 positions match TRBD2. The V segment lost 4 bases and the J segment 2 bases; nucleotides outside the gene matches: 5. The CDR3 is made up of 17 amino acids. The V gene's germline CDR1 is SGHAT and CDR2 FQNNGV.

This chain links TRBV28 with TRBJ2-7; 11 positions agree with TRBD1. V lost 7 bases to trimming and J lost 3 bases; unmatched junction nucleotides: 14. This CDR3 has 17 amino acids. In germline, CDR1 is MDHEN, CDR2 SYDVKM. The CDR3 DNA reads TGTGCCAGCACCCCCGGACAGGGGGCGCAGTTCGGCTACGAGCAGTACTTC. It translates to CASTPGQGAQFGYEQYF. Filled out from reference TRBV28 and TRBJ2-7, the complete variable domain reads DVKVTQSSRYLVKRTGEKVFLECVQDMDHENMFWYRQDPGLGLRLIYFSYDVKMKEKGDIPEGYSVSREKKERFSLILESASTNQTSMYLCASTPGQGAQFGYEQYFGPGTRLTVT.

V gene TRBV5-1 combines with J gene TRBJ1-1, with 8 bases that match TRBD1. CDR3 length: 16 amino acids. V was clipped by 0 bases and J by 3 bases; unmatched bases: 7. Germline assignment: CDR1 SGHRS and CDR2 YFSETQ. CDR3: CASSLGTGRRDTEAFF. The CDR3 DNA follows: TGCGCCAGCAGCTTGGGGACAGGGAGGAGAGACACTGAAGCTTTCTTT.

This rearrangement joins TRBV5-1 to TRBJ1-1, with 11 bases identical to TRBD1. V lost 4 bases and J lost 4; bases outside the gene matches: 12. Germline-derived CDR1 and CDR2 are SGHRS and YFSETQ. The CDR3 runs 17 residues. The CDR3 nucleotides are TGCGCCAGCAGCGCTCGGACAGGGGGCGGTTCGGGCACTGAAGCTTTCTTT. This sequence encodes CASSARTGGGSGTEAFF.